These 27 T cell receptor beta chains were all obtained from the same sample, sequenced in a study of cytomegalovirus exposure and HLA in healthy donors. Researchers ran the PCR with 60 Vbeta and 13 Jbeta primers. TCRdb's copy holds only in-frame clones and misses some; the assay was immunoSEQ multiplex PCR. The data show around 150,000 clones, with around 80% seen just once and 1.4% held by the top ten. The specimen was PBMCs. The receptors stem from a man aged 25 to 40 in good health and CMV-seropositive.

The chain is built from TRBV30 and TRBJ1-6, with D unresolved. Germline CDR1 GTSNPN, CDR2 SVGIG (reference sequence). The CDR3 consists of 17 residues. The germline V and J ends were trimmed by 2 bases and 1 base, with 15 bases remaining between them. CDR3 in amino acids: CAWSTRGPRSYNSPLHF. CDR3 coding DNA: TGTGCCTGGAGTACTCGTGGGCCCCGGTCCTATAATTCACCCCTCCACTTT.

This clone was seen a handful of times. The rearrangement links TRBV7-9 to TRBJ1-1, with D hard to call. The CDR3 has 13 residues. Germline V lookup: CDR1 SEHNR, CDR2 FQNEAQ (reference sequence). V was shortened by 10 bases and J by 4 bases, with 16 bases between the two germline ends. DNA for the CDR3: TGTGCCACCGAGGGTCGGGGAGCCACTGAAGCTTTCTTT. Residues: CATEGRGATEAFF.

This chain joins TRBV7-6 and TRBJ2-1; 10 positions agree with TRBD2. Trimming took 1 base from V and 8 from J; bases not matched to a gene: 5. Germline CDR1 and CDR2: SGHVS and FNYEAQ. The CDR3 has 15 residues. CDR3 DNA: TGTGCCAGCAGCTTAGAAGCGGGAGGGCCACATGAGCAGTTCTTC. Translation: CASSLEAGGPHEQFF.

This CDR3 is CASSSFLTGKLFF. Here the CDR3 DNA reads TGTGCCAGCAGTTCATTTCTTACGGGAAAACTGTTTTTT. The chain recombines TRBV27 with TRBJ1-4; no reliable D call. The CDR3 has 13 amino acids. Germline V gene sequence: CDR1 MNHEY, CDR2 SMNVEV (reference sequence). With 4 bases removed from V and 10 bases from J, the gap between germline ends came to 13 bases. The full variable domain, with the rest looked up from reference TRBV27 and TRBJ1-4, is EAQVTQNPRYLITVTGKKLTVTCSQNMNHEYMSWYRQDPGLGLRQIYYSMNVEVTDKGDVPEGYKVSRKEKRNFPLILESPSPNQTSLYFCASSSFLTGKLFFGSGTQLSVL.

The rearrangement joins TRBV6-4 to TRBJ2-3; 7 bases are shared with TRBD1. V shed 2 bases, J shed 1 base, and the junction held 6 bases outside the gene matches. The germline V gene encodes CDR1 MRHNA and CDR2 SNTAGT. The CDR3 extends over 16 amino acids. The CDR3, as DNA: TGTGCCAGCAGTGACGAGGGGGCAGGGGGCACAGATACGCAGTATTTT. It codes for CASSDEGAGGTDTQYF.

The V and J genes are TRBV18 and TRBJ2-7, with 7 bases lining up with TRBD1. Germline lookup yields CDR1 KGHSH and CDR2 LQKENI. CDR3 length: 15 amino acids. With 2 bases clipped from V and 5 bases from J, the junction kept 9 bases outside the gene matches. The CDR3 reads CASSPLNRGKDEQYF. CDR3 sequence (DNA): TGTGCCAGCTCACCATTAAACAGGGGCAAGGACGAGCAGTACTTC.

DNA of the CDR3: TGTGCCAGCTCACCACCGACGACAGGGGGGAACTATGGCTACACCTTC. Amino acid sequence: CASSPPTTGGNYGYTF. This chain connects TRBV18 to TRBJ1-2, with 9 bases fitting TRBD1. Germline values: CDR1 KGHSH, CDR2 LQKENI. The ends lost 0 bases at V and 2 bases at J; junction bases unmatched: 4. This CDR3 region has 16 residues.

The V gene is TRBV21-1, the J gene TRBJ2-7; the table's TRBD2 call for D was not verified on the DNA. TRBV21-1 is reported as a pseudogene. The CDR3 sequence is 12 residues long. The DNA of the CDR3 is TGTGCCAGCAGCAAAGTCGGGTACGAGCAGTACTTC. This codes for CASSKVGYEQYF.

The CDR3 DNA follows: TGTGCCAGCAGCCCCCTGGTCCGGGGTCGGAACGAGCAGTACTTC. Its protein is CASSPLVRGRNEQYF. The gene calls are TRBV7-9 and TRBJ2-7, with a possible D match to TRBD2 (5 bases). Trimming pared 5 bases from V and 5 bases from J, leaving 19 bases between. The CDR3 length is 15 residues. Germline CDR1 is SEHNR and CDR2 is FQNEAQ (reference sequence).

As concerns this clone: A read error may produce the germline difference seen at one junction end. The V call is TRBV5-1, the J call TRBJ2-7, with 8 bases fitting TRBD2. The length of the CDR3 is 15 residues. Germline values: CDR1 SGHRS, CDR2 YFSETQ. CDR3 bases: TGCGCCAGCAGCTCCTTAGCGGGGAGCTCCTCCGAGCAGTACTTC. Translation: CASSSLAGSSSEQYF.

V usage is TRBV25-1 and J usage is TRBJ1-6; a weak D match, TRBD1 (5 bases). The CDR3 contains 16 residues. Trimming pared 1 base from V and 7 bases from J, leaving 14 bases between. The germline V gene has CDR1 MGHDK and CDR2 SYGVNS. CDR3: CASSELQASPNSPLHF. In DNA form, the CDR3 reads TGTGCCAGCAGTGAATTACAGGCCAGTCCGAATTCACCCCTCCACTTT. Full variable domain (remainder filled in from reference TRBV25-1 and TRBJ1-6): EADIYQTPRYLVIGTGKKITLECSQTMGHDKMYWYQQDPGMELHLIHYSYGVNSTEKGDLSSESTVSRIRTEHFPLTLESARPSHTSQYLCASSELQASPNSPLHFGNGTRLTVT.

This sequence joins TRBV9 and TRBJ1-1; D remains ambiguous. CDR3 size: 15 residues. The V and J ends lost 4 bases and 4 bases respectively, with 17 bases between them. The germline gives CDR1 SGDLS, CDR2 YYNGEE. The CDR3 DNA follows: TGTGCCAGCAGCACCAACTTAGTAACCTTCACTGAAGCTTTCTTT. Translating it yields CASSTNLVTFTEAFF.

This clone was found once. V is TRBV7-3 and J is TRBJ2-3, with D possibly matching TRBD2 (6 bases). The CDR3 spans 15 residues. CDR1 is SGHTA, CDR2 FQGTGA, per germline. V lost 4 bases and J lost 2, with 13 bases in between. CDR3 amino acids: CASSSGGVHTDTQYF. The CDR3 nucleotides are TGTGCCAGCAGCTCAGGAGGGGTTCACACAGATACGCAGTATTTT.

The chain recombines TRBV28 with TRBJ1-4, with TRBD1 matching 7 bases. CDR1 and CDR2 (germline): MDHEN, SYDVKM. The CDR3 contains 14 residues. Trimming at V came to 6 bases and at J to 7 bases, leaving 8 bases not matched to a gene. CDR3 residues: CASSSTGYFEKLFF. CDR3 sequence (DNA): TGTGCCAGCAGCTCGACAGGGTATTTTGAAAAACTGTTTTTT.

The chain carries TRBV27 and TRBJ2-5, with 8 nucleotides matching TRBD1. V shed 4 bases, J shed 3 bases, and the junction held 4 bases outside the gene matches. Germline lookup yields CDR1 MNHEY and CDR2 SMNVEV (reference sequence). The CDR3 extends over 14 amino acids. CDR3 coding DNA: TGTGCCAGCAGTTCGACAGGGGAGGAAGAGACCCAGTACTTC. Amino acid sequence: CASSSTGEEETQYF.

A word on this clone: The CDR3 ends on some other residue instead of the conserved phenylalanine or tryptophan, so this is likely a read error. Because the CDR3's place on the DNA is in doubt, the DNA is left out and the CDR3 is given as listed by TCRdb. This chain links TRBV20-1 with TRBJ2-7; the DNA was not used to check the table's D call, TRBD1. The CDR3 comprises 8 residues, both ends counted. In germline, CDR1 is DFQATT, CDR2 SNEGSKA (reference sequence). The CDR3 reads CSAKRDTL.

V is TRBV2 and J is TRBJ1-4; possible D gene TRBD1, 6 bases. With 2 bases removed from V and 2 bases from J, the gap between germline ends came to 6 bases. CDR1 and CDR2 (germline): SNHLY, FYNNEI. The CDR3 runs to 14 residues. CDR3 protein: CASSEQGTNEKLFF. The CDR3 nucleotides read TGTGCCAGCAGTGAACAGGGGACTAATGAAAAACTGTTTTTT.

The gene calls are TRBV7-8 and TRBJ2-5, with 9 nucleotides matching TRBD1. V shed 5 bases, J shed 3 bases, and the junction held 4 bases outside the gene matches. The length of the CDR3 is 14 residues. Per the germline V gene, CDR1 is SGHVS and CDR2 is FQNEAQ. This CDR3 is CASSAGQGEETQYF. DNA for the CDR3: TGTGCCAGCAGCGCGGGACAGGGAGAAGAGACCCAGTACTTC.

V and J are TRBV4-1 and TRBJ1-5; D is unclear. The CDR3 has 14 residues. Germline loops: CDR1 MGHRA, CDR2 YSYEKL. Trimming removed 4 bases at V and 4 bases at J, with 11 bases between. CDR3 DNA sequence: TGCGCCAGCAGCCCATCGCGGGGAAATCAGCCCCAGCATTTT. It yields the protein CASSPSRGNQPQHF.

V and J are TRBV10-2 and TRBJ2-4; 11 nucleotides match TRBD2. This CDR3 has 18 residues. Germline V lookup: CDR1 WSHSY, CDR2 SAAADI. V dropped 7 bases and J dropped 1; count of bases not matched to a gene: 12. DNA of the CDR3: TGCGCCAGCACCGTTACTAGCGGGAGTGATTATGCCAAAAACATTCAGTACTTC. Translated: CASTVTSGSDYAKNIQYF.

The chain is built from TRBV28 and TRBJ2-6; D is possibly TRBD2 (7 bases). This CDR3 spans 17 amino acids. V was shortened by 5 bases and J by 0 bases, with 14 bases between the two germline ends. CDR1 is MDHEN, CDR2 SYDVKM, per germline. The CDR3 is CASSGGGGVSGANVLTF. DNA of the CDR3: TGTGCCAGCAGTGGGGGCGGGGGAGTCTCTGGGGCCAACGTCCTGACTTTC.

The chain is built from TRBV7-3 and TRBJ1-2, with D uncertain. The CDR3 runs 15 residues. V dropped 6 bases and J dropped 6 bases, with 20 bases sitting between them. CDR1 is SGHTA and CDR2 is FQGTGA in the germline V gene. The CDR3 DNA is TGTGCCAGCAGGTTACGGGCCGCTGGAGGGCATGGCTACACCTTC. Translation: CASRLRAAGGHGYTF. Filled out from reference TRBV7-3 and TRBJ1-2, the complete variable domain reads GAGVSQTPSNKVTEKGKYVELRCDPISGHTALYWYRQSLGQGPEFLIYFQGTGAADDSGLPNDRFFAVRPEGSVSTLKIQRTERGDSAVYLCASRLRAAGGHGYTFGSGTRLTVV.

The chain carries TRBV11-2 and TRBJ1-6, with D perhaps TRBD1 (5 bases). The germline V gene encodes CDR1 SGHAT and CDR2 FQNNGV. The CDR3 totals 15 residues. V was trimmed by 5 bases and J by 8 bases, leaving 16 bases between them. Here the CDR3 reads CASSPTGHRDSPLHF. The CDR3 DNA reads TGTGCCAGCAGCCCAACCGGACACCGAGATTCACCCCTCCACTTT.

V is TRBV7-2 and J is TRBJ2-3; TRBD2 matches 16 bases. V shed 3 bases and J 5 bases; nucleotides not matched to a gene: 2. Germline CDR1 SGHTA, CDR2 FQGNSA. This CDR3 comprises 16 residues. The CDR3 nucleotides are TGTGCCAGCAGCTTGGGACTAGCGGGAGGGGGAGATACGCAGTATTTT. Its protein product is CASSLGLAGGGDTQYF.

The chain combines TRBV7-2 with TRBJ1-5; 8 bases are a match to TRBD1. V was pared by 4 bases and J by 4 bases, with 3 bases of the junction left unmatched. The CDR3 consists of 14 residues. Germline lookup yields CDR1 SGHTA and CDR2 FQGNSA. The CDR3 sequence: CASSSRQGNQPQHF. The CDR3 coding sequence is TGTGCCAGCAGCTCACGACAGGGGAATCAGCCCCAGCATTTT.

The chain recombines TRBV7-3 with TRBJ2-1; D may be TRBD1 (6 bases). Trimming stripped 1 base from V and 6 bases from J, with 13 bases between. The CDR3 covers 15 residues. CDR1 is SGHTA, CDR2 FQGTGA, per germline. The CDR3 coding sequence is TGTGCCAGCAGCTTAAGTTGGGACACTAGCAATGAGCAGTTCTTC. Translated: CASSLSWDTSNEQFF. The full variable domain, completed using reference TRBV7-3 and TRBJ2-1, is GAGVSQTPSNKVTEKGKYVELRCDPISGHTALYWYRQSLGQGPEFLIYFQGTGAADDSGLPNDRFFAVRPEGSVSTLKIQRTERGDSAVYLCASSLSWDTSNEQFFGPGTRLTVL.

This clone is a singleton in its sample. This sequence joins TRBV29-1 and TRBJ2-1; tentative D call: TRBD2 (6 bases). Trimming removed 6 bases at V and 3 bases at J, with 18 bases between. This CDR3 contains 15 residues. CDR1 and CDR2 (germline): SQVTM, ANQGSEA. The CDR3: CSVGGKTVIYNEQFF. CDR3 DNA sequence: TGCAGCGTGGGCGGGAAGACCGTCATCTACAATGAGCAGTTCTTC.